This TCR beta chain is drawn from a study of shared T cell receptors in the human thymus. This CDR3 comprises 17 residues. V lost 4 bases to trimming and J lost 0 bases, with 18 bases between them. Germline V lookup: CDR1 SGHDN, CDR2 FVKESK. Libraries were prepared by immunoSEQ multiplex PCR; TCRdb keeps only in-frame clonotypes and omits some of them. The table shows 63,000 or so clones, with nearly 95% occurring only once. This sequence joins TRBV14 and TRBJ1-1; no definite D call. This TCR came from a human donor. The sequencing sample was made of thymocytes. The CDR3 protein is CASSPTLLGSLNTEAFF. The CDR3 nucleotides read TGTGCCAGCAGCCCAACTCTGCTCGGGTCTTTGAACACTGAAGCTTTCTTT.